Each of the 23 T cell receptor beta chains below was sequenced from the same sample in a study of identical twins. Via MiXCR, TCRdb re-called the 5' RACE reads, giving one row per CDR3 protein. Found here are 650,000 to 750,000 distinct CDR3 sequences, 21% of them singletons; the top ten hold about 4.3%. A further study also used this sample, focusing on T cells expressing NK-cell markers.

Material: PBMCs. These receptors all stem from a woman aged 18-29 years in good health.

At least ten counts were recorded for this clonotype. The chain uses TRBV9 and TRBJ2-7; weak D call: TRBD2 (6 bases). The germline V gene has CDR1 SGDLS and CDR2 YYNGEE. This CDR3 region has 14 residues. Trimming removed 3 bases at V and 4 bases at J, with 14 bases between. CDR3 loop: CASSAGTYRYEQYF. The CDR3 DNA follows: TGTGCCAGCAGCGCCGGGACTTACCGATACGAGCAGTACTTC.

This chain joins TRBV7-9 and TRBJ2-1, with D unclear. The germline CDR1 and CDR2 sequences are SEHNR and FQNEAQ (reference sequence). V was trimmed by 10 bases and J by 9 bases, leaving 13 bases between them. The CDR3 loop spans 11 amino acids. In DNA form, the CDR3 reads TGTGCCATTTATTTCAAGGGTGAGCAGTTCTTC. Protein: CAIYFKGEQFF. Drawing the rest from reference TRBV7-9 and TRBJ2-1, the complete variable domain is DTGVSQNPRHKITKRGQNVTFRCDPISEHNRLYWYRQTLGQGPEFLTYFQNEAQLEKSRLLSDRFSAERPKGSFSTLEIQRTEQGDSAMYLCAIYFKGEQFFGPGTRLTVL.

This chain uses TRBV12-3 or TRBV12-4 with TRBJ2-2; D call uncertain. Trimming took off 4 bases at V and 1 base at J, with 7 bases between the two ends. This CDR3 contains 14 residues. The CDR3 DNA is TGTGCCAGCAGTTCCGACATGAACACCGGGGAGCTGTTTTTT. Its translation is CASSSDMNTGELFF.

This clonotype was detected ten times or more. The chain employs TRBV12-3 or TRBV12-4 and TRBJ2-7; 7 bases fit TRBD2. The CDR3 runs 15 residues. Trimming at V came to 1 base and at J to 3 bases, leaving 6 bases not matched to a gene. The CDR3 sequence is CASSLGGSFYYEQYF. The CDR3 region has the DNA TGTGCCAGCAGTTTAGGCGGGAGCTTTTACTACGAGCAGTACTTC.

The chain recombines TRBV5-1 with TRBJ1-2; D possibly corresponds to TRBD1 (6 bases). Germline V CDR1 and CDR2: SGHRS, YFSETQ. The CDR3 is made up of 12 amino acids. V was clipped by 4 bases and J by 8 bases, with 12 bases between them. This chain's CDR3 is CASSGTGWGYTF. For the CDR3, the DNA is TGCGCCAGCAGCGGCACAGGGTGGGGCTACACCTTC. Variable domain in full (rest from reference TRBV5-1 and TRBJ1-2): KAGVTQTPRYLIKTRGQQVTLSCSPISGHRSVSWYQQTPGQGLQFLFEYFSETQRNKGNFPGRFSGRQFSNSRSEMNVSTLELGDSALYLCASSGTGWGYTFGSGTRLTVV.

This chain uses TRBV20-1 with TRBJ2-1; D is uncertain. Germline V gene lookup returns CDR1 DFQATT and CDR2 SNEGSKA (reference sequence). CDR3 size: 14 residues. Trimming shortened V by 5 bases and J by 6 bases, and 17 bases separated the two germline ends. CDR3: CSASDIRSGNEQFF. The DNA for the CDR3 is TGCAGTGCTTCTGACATACGTTCAGGCAATGAGCAGTTCTTC.

This clonotype was picked up a small number of times. The CDR3 loop is CSAKLVPGTDTQYF. The CDR3 DNA sequence: TGCAGTGCTAAGTTAGTCCCTGGCACAGATACGCAGTATTTT. The V call is TRBV20-1, the J call TRBJ2-3; the D is unclear. The CDR3 has 14 amino acids. Trimming removed 4 bases at V and 1 base at J, with 12 bases between. Germline CDR1 reads DFQATT; CDR2 reads SNEGSKA (reference sequence).

Ten or more counts support this clonotype. V and J are TRBV4-2 and TRBJ2-1, with 11 bases lining up with TRBD1. Germline trimming cut 3 bases from V and 3 bases from J; bases unmatched to any gene: 1. Germline V gives CDR1 LGHNA, CDR2 YNFKEQ. The CDR3 has 15 amino acids. CDR3 sequence (DNA): TGTGCCAGCAGCCACGGGACAGGGGGCTACAATGAGCAGTTCTTC. Translating gives CASSHGTGGYNEQFF.

This clonotype was observed many times. This sequence joins TRBV12-3 or TRBV12-4 and TRBJ2-7; no clear D gene. This CDR3 spans 13 amino acids. Trimming stripped 0 bases from V and 2 bases from J, with 5 bases between. CDR3 residues: CASSLARAYEQYF. The CDR3 DNA sequence: TGTGCCAGCAGTTTAGCAAGGGCCTACGAGCAGTACTTC.

This chain joins TRBV2 and TRBJ1-4; D might be TRBD1 (5 bases). Per the germline V gene, CDR1 is SNHLY and CDR2 is FYNNEI. The CDR3 has 15 amino acids. V shed 5 bases and J shed 5 bases, with 15 bases lying between them. The DNA for the CDR3 is TGTGCCAGCAGTTTACGAGGGGCAGAGAATGAAAAACTGTTTTTT. The encoded protein is CASSLRGAENEKLFF.

The chain is built from TRBV9 and TRBJ2-7, with D hard to call. The CDR3 spans 15 residues. V was shortened by 4 bases and J by 3 bases, with 17 bases between the two germline ends. The germline gives CDR1 SGDLS, CDR2 YYNGEE. The CDR3, as DNA: TGTGCCAGCAGCCCCCTGGGTCTAGTCGGCTACGAGCAGTACTTC. This translates into CASSPLGLVGYEQYF.

This clonotype was found a few times. This chain links TRBV12-3 or TRBV12-4 with TRBJ2-7; D might be TRBD2 (7 bases). V was cut by 5 bases and J by 2 bases, with 13 bases left in between. This CDR3 spans 14 amino acids. In nucleotides, the CDR3 is TGTGCCAGCAGTGAGGGGGGGCCCACCTACGAGCAGTACTTC. This codes for CASSEGGPTYEQYF.

This clonotype was found many times. The chain is built from TRBV12-3 or TRBV12-4 and TRBJ2-1; D is unresolved. The V end was cut by 3 bases, the J end by 0 bases, with 9 bases between. CDR3 length: 15 amino acids. The CDR3 protein is CASSFMMSSYNEQFF. The DNA for the CDR3 is TGTGCCAGCAGTTTTATGATGAGCTCCTACAATGAGCAGTTCTTC.

This clonotype was seen a handful of times. V is TRBV9 and J is TRBJ2-1; D gene unclear. There are 11 residues in the CDR3. V lost 0 bases and J lost 8, with 3 bases in between. CDR1 and CDR2 (germline): SGDLS, YYNGEE. CDR3 region: CASSVAYEQFF. The DNA for the CDR3 is TGTGCCAGCAGCGTAGCTTATGAGCAGTTCTTC.

This chain connects TRBV7-8 to TRBJ2-2; D gene unclear. With 5 bases removed from V and 6 bases from J, the gap between germline ends came to 13 bases. The CDR3 contains 14 residues. Germline CDR1 is SGHVS and CDR2 is FQNEAQ. DNA of the CDR3: TGTGCCAGCAGCCCCGGTCCCATCTCCGGGGAGCTGTTTTTT. The encoded protein is CASSPGPISGELFF.

This clonotype was seen a few times. V is TRBV20-1 and J is TRBJ1-6; no reliable D call. This CDR3 spans 12 amino acids. The ends were cut back, 3 bases at V and 6 bases at J, with 6 bases in the middle. CDR1 is DFQATT and CDR2 is SNEGSKA in the germline V gene (reference sequence). This CDR3 is CSARHSNSPLHF. The CDR3 DNA reads as TGCAGTGCTAGGCATTCTAATTCACCCCTCCACTTT.

In this sample, this clonotype turned up a few times. The chain employs TRBV5-6 and TRBJ2-3, with a possible D match to TRBD1 (6 bases). Germline CDR1 SGHDT, CDR2 YYEEEE. V was clipped by 3 bases and J by 2 bases, with 13 bases between them. The CDR3 has 15 residues. CDR3 in amino acids: CASSSEQGYTDTQYF. The CDR3 DNA follows: TGTGCCAGCAGCTCGGAACAGGGATACACAGATACGCAGTATTTT.

This sequence joins TRBV5-1 and TRBJ2-7; D may match TRBD1 or TRBD2 (6 bases each). The CDR3 spans 15 residues. Trimming removed 1 base at V and 0 bases at J, with 11 bases between. The germline gives CDR1 SGHRS, CDR2 YFSETQ. The CDR3 DNA reads as TGCGCCAGCAGCTTGCCGGCGGGACACTCCTACGAGCAGTACTTC. Its protein product is CASSLPAGHSYEQYF.

This CDR3 is CASSLIRDGEQYF. As DNA, the CDR3 is TGTGCCAGCAGCTTAATCAGGGACGGCGAGCAGTACTTC. The gene calls are TRBV7-2 and TRBJ2-7; D is tentatively TRBD1 or TRBD2 (5 bases each). Trimming cost V 2 bases and J 6 bases, with 11 bases left between them. Germline-derived CDR1 and CDR2 are SGHTA and FQGNSA. The CDR3 totals 13 residues.

The chain has TRBV5-1 and TRBJ2-3, with a tentative D call TRBD1 (6 bases). This CDR3 comprises 11 residues. Germline V lookup: CDR1 SGHRS, CDR2 YFSETQ. V was shortened by 5 bases and J by 7 bases, with 8 bases between the two germline ends. This CDR3 reads CASRTGNTQYF. DNA for the CDR3: TGCGCCAGCAGAACAGGGAATACGCAGTATTTT.

This clonotype has a handful of counts. The chain recombines TRBV25-1 with TRBJ1-5, with D maybe TRBD1 (6 bases). The CDR3 is 13 amino acids. V was cut by 4 bases and J by 9 bases, with 13 bases left in between. The germline V gene has CDR1 MGHDK and CDR2 SYGVNS. The CDR3 is CASSAAGDRPQHF. The DNA of the CDR3 is TGTGCCAGCAGTGCGGCAGGGGATCGGCCCCAGCATTTT.

The chain links TRBV6-5 to TRBJ2-7; D might be TRBD1 (6 bases). Germline V lookup: CDR1 MNHEY, CDR2 SVGAGI. The CDR3 sequence is 13 residues long. The ends were cut back, 4 bases at V and 2 bases at J, with 9 bases in the middle. In nucleotides, the CDR3 is TGTGCCAGCAGTTCAGGACAGACCTACGAGCAGTACTTC. The encoded protein is CASSSGQTYEQYF.

This clonotype was counted only a few times. The rearrangement links TRBV6-1 to TRBJ2-3; 12 bases are a match to TRBD2. The CDR3 contains 17 residues. Germline-derived CDR1 and CDR2 are MNHNS and SASEGT. J gave up 3 bases and V 4 bases, and 8 bases lay outside the gene matches. CDR3 loop: CASSAHPTSGGTDTQYF. The CDR3 bases are TGTGCCAGCAGTGCGCACCCGACTAGCGGGGGAACAGATACGCAGTATTTT.